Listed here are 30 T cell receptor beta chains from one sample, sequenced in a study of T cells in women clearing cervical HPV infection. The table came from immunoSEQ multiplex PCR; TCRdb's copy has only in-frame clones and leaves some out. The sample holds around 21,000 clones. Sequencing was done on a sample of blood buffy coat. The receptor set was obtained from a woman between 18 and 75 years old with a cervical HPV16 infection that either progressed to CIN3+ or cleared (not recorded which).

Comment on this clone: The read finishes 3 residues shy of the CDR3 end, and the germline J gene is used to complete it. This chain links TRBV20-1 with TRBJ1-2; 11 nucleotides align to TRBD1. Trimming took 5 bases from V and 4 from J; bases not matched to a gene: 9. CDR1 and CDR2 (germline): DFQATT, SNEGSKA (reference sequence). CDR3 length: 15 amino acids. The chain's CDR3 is CSAGIGTGGGYGYTF. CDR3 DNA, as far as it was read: TGCAGTGCTGGGATCGGGACAGGGGGAGGCTATGGC.

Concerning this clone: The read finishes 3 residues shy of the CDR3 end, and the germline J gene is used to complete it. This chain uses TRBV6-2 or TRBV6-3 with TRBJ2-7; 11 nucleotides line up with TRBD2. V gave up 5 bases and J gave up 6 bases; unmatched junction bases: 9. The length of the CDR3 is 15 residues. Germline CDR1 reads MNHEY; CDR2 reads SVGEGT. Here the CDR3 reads CASSLPTSGAREQYF. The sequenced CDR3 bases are TGTGCCAGCAGTCTTCCGACTAGCGGGGCCCGCGAG.

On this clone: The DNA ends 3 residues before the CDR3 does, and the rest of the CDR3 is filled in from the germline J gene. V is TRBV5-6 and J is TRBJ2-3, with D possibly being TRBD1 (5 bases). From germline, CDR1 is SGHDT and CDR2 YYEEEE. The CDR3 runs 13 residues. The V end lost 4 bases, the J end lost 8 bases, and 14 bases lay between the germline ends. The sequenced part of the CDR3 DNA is TGTGCCAGCAGCCCCCCTGGGGCAGGTACG. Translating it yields CASSPPGAGT. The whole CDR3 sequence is CASSPPGAGTQYF.

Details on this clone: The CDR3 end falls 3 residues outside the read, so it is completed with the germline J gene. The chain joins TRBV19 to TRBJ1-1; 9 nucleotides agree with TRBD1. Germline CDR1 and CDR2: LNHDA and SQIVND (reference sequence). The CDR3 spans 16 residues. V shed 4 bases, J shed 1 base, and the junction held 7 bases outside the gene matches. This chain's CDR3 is CASSTVGQGRNTEAFF. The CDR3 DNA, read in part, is TGTGCCAGTAGTACCGTCGGACAGGGGAGGAACACTGAA.

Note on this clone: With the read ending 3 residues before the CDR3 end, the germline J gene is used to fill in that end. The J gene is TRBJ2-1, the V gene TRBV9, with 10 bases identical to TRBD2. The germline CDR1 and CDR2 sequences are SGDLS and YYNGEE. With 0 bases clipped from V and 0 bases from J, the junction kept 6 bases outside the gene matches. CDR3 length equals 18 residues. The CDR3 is CASSVEVGLAVSYNEQFF. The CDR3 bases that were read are TGTGCCAGCAGCGTAGAAGTTGGACTAGCGGTCTCCTACAATGAG.

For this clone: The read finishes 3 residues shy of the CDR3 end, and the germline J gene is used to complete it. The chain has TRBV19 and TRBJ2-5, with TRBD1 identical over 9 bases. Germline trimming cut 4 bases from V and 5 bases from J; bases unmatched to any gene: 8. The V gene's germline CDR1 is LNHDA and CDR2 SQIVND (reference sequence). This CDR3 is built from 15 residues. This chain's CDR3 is CASSRVTGGRETQYF. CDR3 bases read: TGTGCCAGTAGTAGGGTAACAGGGGGCCGGGAGACC.

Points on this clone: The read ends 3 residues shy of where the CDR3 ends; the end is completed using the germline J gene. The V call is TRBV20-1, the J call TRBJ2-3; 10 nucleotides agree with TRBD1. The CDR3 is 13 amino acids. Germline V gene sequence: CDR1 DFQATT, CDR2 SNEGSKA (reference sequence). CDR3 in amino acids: CSAAKTGGETQYF. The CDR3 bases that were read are TGCAGTGCGGCGAAGACAGGGGGCGAGACG.

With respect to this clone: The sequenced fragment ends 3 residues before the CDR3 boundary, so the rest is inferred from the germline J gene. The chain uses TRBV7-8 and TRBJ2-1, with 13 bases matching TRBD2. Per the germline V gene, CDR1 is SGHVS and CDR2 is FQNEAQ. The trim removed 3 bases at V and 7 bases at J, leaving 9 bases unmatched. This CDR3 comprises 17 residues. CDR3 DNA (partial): TGTGCCAGCAGCTTCTATCGGACTAGCGGGAGTGGGAATGAG. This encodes CASSFYRTSGSGNE. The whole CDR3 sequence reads CASSFYRTSGSGNEQFF.

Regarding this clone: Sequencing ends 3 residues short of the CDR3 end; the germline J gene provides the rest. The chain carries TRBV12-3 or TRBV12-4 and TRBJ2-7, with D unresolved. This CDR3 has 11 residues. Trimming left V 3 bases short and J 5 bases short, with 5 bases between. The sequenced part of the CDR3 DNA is TGTGCCAGCAGTTTGAGCCACGAG. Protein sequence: CASSLSHE. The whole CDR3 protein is CASSLSHEQYF.

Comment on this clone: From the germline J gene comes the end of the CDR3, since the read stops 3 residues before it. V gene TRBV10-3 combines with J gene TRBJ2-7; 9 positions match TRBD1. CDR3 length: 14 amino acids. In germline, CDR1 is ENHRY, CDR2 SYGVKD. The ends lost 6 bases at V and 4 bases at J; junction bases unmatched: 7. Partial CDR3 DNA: TGTGCCATCAGGGGCCGGGACAGGGAGTACGAG. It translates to CAIRGRDREYE. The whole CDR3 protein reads CAIRGRDREYEQYF.

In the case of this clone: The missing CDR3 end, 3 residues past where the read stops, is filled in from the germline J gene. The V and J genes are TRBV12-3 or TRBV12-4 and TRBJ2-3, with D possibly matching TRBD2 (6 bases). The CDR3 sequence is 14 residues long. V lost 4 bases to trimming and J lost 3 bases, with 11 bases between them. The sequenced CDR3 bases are TGTGCCAGCAGTTCCCGGGGGTCGACAGATACG. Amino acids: CASSSRGSTDT. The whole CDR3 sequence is CASSSRGSTDTQYF.

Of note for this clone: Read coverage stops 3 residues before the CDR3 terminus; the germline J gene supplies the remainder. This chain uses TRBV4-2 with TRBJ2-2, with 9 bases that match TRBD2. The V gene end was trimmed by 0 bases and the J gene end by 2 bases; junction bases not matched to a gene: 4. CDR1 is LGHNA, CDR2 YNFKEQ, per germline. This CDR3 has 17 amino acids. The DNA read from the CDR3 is TGTGCCAGCAGCCAAGACTTAGCGGGAGCAAACACCGGGGAG. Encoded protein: CASSQDLAGANTGE. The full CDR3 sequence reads CASSQDLAGANTGELFF.

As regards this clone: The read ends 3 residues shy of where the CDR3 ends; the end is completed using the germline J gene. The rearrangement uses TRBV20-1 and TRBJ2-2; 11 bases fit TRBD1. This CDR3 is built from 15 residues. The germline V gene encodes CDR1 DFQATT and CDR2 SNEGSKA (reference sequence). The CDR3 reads CSARTGGAYNSPLFF. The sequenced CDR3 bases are TGCAGTGCTCGGACAGGGGGCGCCTATAATTCACCG.

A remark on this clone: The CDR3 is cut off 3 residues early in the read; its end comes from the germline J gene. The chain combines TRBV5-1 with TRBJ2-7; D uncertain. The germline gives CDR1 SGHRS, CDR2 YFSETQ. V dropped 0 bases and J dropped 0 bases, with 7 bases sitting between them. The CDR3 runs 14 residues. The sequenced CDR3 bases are TGCGCCAGCAGCTTGGGTAAGGGCTCCTACGAG. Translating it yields CASSLGKGSYE. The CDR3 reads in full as CASSLGKGSYEQYF.

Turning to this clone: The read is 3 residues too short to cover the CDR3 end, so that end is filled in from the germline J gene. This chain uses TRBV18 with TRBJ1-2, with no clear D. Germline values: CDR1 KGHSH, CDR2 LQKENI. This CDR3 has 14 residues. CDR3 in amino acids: CASSPSGSSYDYTF. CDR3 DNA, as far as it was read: TGTGCCAGCTCACCGAGCGGGAGTTCCTACGAC.

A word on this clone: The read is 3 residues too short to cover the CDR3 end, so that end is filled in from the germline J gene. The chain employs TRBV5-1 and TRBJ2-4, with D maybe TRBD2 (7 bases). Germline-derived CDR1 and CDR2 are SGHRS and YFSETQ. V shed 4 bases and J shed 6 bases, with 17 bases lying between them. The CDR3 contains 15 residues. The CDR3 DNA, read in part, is TGCGCCAGCAGCCAAGACGGGGGCGGGGGAAACATT. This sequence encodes CASSQDGGGGNI. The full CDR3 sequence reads CASSQDGGGGNIQYF.

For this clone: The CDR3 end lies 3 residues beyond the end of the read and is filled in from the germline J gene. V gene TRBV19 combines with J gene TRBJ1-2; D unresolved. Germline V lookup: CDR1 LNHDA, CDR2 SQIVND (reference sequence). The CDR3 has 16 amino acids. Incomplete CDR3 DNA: TGTGCCAGTAGTACCCCAGAAGCGGGAACCTCTGGCGAC. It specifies CASSTPEAGTSGD. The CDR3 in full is CASSTPEAGTSGDYTF.

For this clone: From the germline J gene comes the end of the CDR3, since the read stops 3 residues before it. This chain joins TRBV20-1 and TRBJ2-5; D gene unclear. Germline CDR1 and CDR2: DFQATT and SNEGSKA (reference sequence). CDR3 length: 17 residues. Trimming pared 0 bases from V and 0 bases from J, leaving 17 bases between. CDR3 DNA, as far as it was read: TGCAGTGCTAGAGATCCCTCCCGTCTAGTTTACCAAGAGACC. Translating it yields CSARDPSRLVYQET. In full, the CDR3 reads CSARDPSRLVYQETQYF.

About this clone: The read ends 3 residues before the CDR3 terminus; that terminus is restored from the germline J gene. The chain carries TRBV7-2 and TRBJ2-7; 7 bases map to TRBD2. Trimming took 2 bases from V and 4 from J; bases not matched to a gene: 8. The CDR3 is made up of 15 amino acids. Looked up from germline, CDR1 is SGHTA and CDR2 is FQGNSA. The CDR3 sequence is CASSLTTSKGYEQYF. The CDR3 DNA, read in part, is TGTGCCAGCAGCTTAACGACTAGCAAGGGTTACGAG.

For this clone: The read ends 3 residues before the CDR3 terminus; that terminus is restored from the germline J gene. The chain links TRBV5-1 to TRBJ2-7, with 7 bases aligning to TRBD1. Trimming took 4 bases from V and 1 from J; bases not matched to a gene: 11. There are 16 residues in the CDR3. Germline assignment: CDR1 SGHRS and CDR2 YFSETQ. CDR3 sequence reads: CASSPGPKGQSYEQYF. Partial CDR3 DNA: TGCGCCAGCAGCCCTGGGCCTAAGGGACAGTCCTACGAG.

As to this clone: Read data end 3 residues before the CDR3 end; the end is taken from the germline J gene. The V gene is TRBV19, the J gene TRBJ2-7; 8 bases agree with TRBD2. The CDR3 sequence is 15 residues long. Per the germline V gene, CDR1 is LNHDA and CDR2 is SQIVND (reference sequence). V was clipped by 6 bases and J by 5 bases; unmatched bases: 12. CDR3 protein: CASSNPRTSRHEQYF. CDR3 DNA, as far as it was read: TGTGCCAGTAGCAACCCCCGGACTAGCAGGCACGAG.

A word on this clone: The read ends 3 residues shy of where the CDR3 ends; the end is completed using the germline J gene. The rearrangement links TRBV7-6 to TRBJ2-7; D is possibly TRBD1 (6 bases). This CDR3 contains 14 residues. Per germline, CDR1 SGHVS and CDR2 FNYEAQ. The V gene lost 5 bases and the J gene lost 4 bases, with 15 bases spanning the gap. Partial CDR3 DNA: TGTGCCAGCAGCCCTACAGGGAATCCTTACGAG. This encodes CASSPTGNPYE. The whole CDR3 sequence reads CASSPTGNPYEQYF.

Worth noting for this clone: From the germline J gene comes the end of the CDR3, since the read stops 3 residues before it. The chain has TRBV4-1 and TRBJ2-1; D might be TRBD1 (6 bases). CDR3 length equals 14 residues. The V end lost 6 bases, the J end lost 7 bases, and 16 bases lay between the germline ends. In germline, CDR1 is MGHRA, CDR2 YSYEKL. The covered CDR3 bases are TGCGCCAGCAGGCCGCGGACAGCTGGTAATGAG. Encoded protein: CASRPRTAGNE. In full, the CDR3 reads CASRPRTAGNEQFF.

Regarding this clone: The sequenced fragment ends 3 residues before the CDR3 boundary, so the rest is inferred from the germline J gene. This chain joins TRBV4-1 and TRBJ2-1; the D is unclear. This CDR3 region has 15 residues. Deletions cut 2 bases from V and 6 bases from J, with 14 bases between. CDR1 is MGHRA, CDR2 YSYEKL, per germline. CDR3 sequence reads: CASSQITNFPNEQFF. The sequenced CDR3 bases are TGCGCCAGCAGCCAAATTACTAATTTCCCCAATGAG.

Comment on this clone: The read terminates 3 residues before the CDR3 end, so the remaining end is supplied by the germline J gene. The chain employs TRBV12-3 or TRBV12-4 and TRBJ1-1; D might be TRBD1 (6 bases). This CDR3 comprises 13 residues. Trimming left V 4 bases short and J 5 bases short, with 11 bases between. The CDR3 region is CASSSTGRTEAFF. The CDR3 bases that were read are TGTGCCAGCAGTTCTACAGGGAGGACTGAA.

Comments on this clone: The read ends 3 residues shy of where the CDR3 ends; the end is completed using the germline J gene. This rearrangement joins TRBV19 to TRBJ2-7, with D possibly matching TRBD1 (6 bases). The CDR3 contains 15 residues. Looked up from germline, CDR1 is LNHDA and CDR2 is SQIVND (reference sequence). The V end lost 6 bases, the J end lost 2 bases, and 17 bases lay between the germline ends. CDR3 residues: CASSKEQGQPYEQYF. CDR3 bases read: TGTGCCAGTAGCAAAGAACAGGGACAACCCTACGAG.

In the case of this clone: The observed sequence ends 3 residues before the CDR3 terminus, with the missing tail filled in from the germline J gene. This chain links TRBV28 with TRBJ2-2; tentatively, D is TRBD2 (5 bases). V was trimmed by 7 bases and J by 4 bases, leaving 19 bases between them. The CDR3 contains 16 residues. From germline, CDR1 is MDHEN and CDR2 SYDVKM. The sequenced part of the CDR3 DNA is TGTGCCAGCACCCTTTACGGGATCCGGGGCACCGGGGAG. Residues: CASTLYGIRGTGE. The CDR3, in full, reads CASTLYGIRGTGELFF.

The CDR3 DNA, read in part, is TGTGCCAGCAGACGAATTCTGGCTAATGAG. Translating it yields CASRRILANE. The entire CDR3 is CASRRILANEQFF. The chain joins TRBV7-9 to TRBJ2-1; D is undetermined. The missing CDR3 end, 3 residues past where the read stops, is filled in from the germline J gene. The CDR3 is 13 residues long. V lost 6 bases, J lost 7 bases, and 13 bases lay in between. In germline, CDR1 is SEHNR, CDR2 FQNEAQ (reference sequence).

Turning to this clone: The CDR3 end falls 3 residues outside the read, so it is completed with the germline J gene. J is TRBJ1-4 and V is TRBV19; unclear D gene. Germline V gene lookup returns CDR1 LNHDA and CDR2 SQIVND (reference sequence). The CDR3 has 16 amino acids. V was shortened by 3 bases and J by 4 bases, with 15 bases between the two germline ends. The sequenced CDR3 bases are TGTGCCAGTAGTATGTCCATTACATCTTTTAATGAAAAA. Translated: CASSMSITSFNEK. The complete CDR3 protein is CASSMSITSFNEKLFF.

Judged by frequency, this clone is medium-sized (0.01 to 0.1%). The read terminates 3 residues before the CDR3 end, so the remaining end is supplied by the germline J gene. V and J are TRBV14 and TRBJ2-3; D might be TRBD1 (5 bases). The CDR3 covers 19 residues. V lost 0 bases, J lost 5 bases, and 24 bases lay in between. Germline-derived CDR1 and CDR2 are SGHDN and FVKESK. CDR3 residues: CASSQDHSVWQGEVDTQYF. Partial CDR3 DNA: TGTGCCAGCAGCCAAGATCATTCTGTATGGCAGGGTGAGGTAGATACG.